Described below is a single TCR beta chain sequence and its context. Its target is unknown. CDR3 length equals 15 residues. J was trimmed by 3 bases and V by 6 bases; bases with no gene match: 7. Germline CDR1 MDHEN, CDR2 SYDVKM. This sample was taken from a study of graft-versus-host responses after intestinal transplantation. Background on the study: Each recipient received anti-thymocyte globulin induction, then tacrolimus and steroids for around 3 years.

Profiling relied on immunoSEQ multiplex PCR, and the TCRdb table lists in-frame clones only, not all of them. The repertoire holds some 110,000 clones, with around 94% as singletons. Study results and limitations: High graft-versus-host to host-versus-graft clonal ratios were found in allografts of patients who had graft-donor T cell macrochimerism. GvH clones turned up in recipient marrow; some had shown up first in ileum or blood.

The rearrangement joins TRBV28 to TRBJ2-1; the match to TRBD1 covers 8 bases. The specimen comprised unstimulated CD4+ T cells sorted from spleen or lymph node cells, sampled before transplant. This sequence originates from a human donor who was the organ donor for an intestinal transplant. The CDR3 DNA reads TGTGCCAGCAGACTCGACAGGGGAAACTACAATGAGCAGTTCTTC. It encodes CASRLDRGNYNEQFF.